This T cell receptor (beta chain) was documented in a study of blood T cell repertoires in COVID-19. Study overall: Samples of COVID-19 (acute and convalescent) were obtained from the United States, Italy and Spain. The analysed material was cDNA or gDNA that came from T cells, B-cell-depleted T cells, or PBMCs.

V dropped 1 base and J dropped 0 bases, with 14 bases sitting between them. This CDR3 spans 17 amino acids. Germline V lookup: CDR1 SGDLS, CDR2 YYNGEE. Only in-frame clones appear in the TCRdb table, and some are missing; sequencing was by immunoSEQ multiplex PCR. This sample carries about 60,000 clones, just under 85% of them seen once, and the ten largest clones take around 3.5%. Input material: peripheral blood. The sequence derives from a man aged 60 to 75 with acute or convalescent COVID-19. The chain recombines TRBV9 with TRBJ1-3; possible D gene TRBD1, 5 bases. The CDR3 protein is CASSVSTDPSSGNTIYF. For the CDR3, the DNA is TGTGCCAGCAGCGTATCGACAGACCCGAGCTCTGGAAACACCATATATTTT.